This T cell receptor beta chain originates from a study of T-cell reconstitution after alpha-beta-depleted transplantation in children. The CDR3 totals 13 residues. Trimming took 4 bases from V and 7 from J, leaving 14 bases between them. The germline V gene has CDR1 SQVTM and CDR2 ANQGSEA. This clonotype turned up a few times. Unique molecular identifiers featured in how the TCRbeta library was prepared. TCRdb re-derived calls from the PCR reads in MiXCR, one entry per CDR3 protein. This sample carries a few hundred thousand distinct CDR3 sequences, roughly 20% of them seen once, and the ten largest clones take 3.8%.

The TCR sequence derives from a human donor who donated a stem cell graft to a child with acute myeloid leukemia. The input for sequencing was PBMCs from the stem cell graft donor, taken from the stem cell graft. The chain has TRBV29-1 and TRBJ2-1, with D possibly being TRBD2 (6 bases). The chain's CDR3 is CSVGTGTLNEQFF. The CDR3 region has the DNA TGCAGCGTTGGGACTGGGACTTTGAATGAGCAGTTCTTC.